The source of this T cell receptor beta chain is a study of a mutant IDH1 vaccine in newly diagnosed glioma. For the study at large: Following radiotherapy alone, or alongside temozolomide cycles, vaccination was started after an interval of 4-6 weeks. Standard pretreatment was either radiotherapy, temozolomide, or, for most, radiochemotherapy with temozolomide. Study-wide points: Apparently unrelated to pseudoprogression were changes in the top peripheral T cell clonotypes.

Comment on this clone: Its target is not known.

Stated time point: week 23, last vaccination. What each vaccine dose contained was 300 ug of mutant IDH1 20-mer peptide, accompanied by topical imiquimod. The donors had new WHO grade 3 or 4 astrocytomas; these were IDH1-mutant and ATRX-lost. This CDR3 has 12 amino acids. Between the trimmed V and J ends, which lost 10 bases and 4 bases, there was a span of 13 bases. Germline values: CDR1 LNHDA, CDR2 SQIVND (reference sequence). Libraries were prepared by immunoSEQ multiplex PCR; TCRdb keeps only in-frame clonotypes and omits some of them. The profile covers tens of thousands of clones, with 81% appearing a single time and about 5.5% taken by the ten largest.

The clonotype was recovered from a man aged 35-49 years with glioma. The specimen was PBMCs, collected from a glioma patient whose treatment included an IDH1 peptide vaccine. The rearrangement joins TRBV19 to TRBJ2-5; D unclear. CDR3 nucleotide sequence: TGTGCCACCTCTCTCGAAGGAGAGACCCAGTACTTC. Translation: CATSLEGETQYF.